The 19 T cell receptor beta chains below come from one sample, sequenced in a study of blood T cell repertoires in COVID-19. Some clones are missing from TCRdb's copy, which holds only in-frame ones; the method was immunoSEQ multiplex PCR. The sample holds about 130,000 clones; approximately 82% are singletons and the top ten take approximately 12%. Material for sequencing was peripheral blood. The source is a man between 60 and 75 years old with acute or convalescent COVID-19.

V gene TRBV5-1 combines with J gene TRBJ2-2; 10 bases agree with TRBD1. Germline lookup yields CDR1 SGHRS and CDR2 YFSETQ. The CDR3 covers 17 residues. V lost 2 bases to trimming and J lost 4 bases; unmatched junction nucleotides: 8. The CDR3 DNA reads TGCGCCAGCAGCTTCCGGGACAGGGGTAGGGGCACCGGGGAGCTGTTTTTT. The encoded protein is CASSFRDRGRGTGELFF.

The chain uses TRBV9 and TRBJ2-3, with no clear D. V lost 0 bases and J 3 bases, leaving 8 bases between the germline ends. The CDR3 runs 14 residues. Germline V lookup: CDR1 SGDLS, CDR2 YYNGEE. The CDR3 spells CASSVAAVTDTQYF. Here the CDR3 DNA reads TGTGCCAGCAGCGTAGCTGCGGTTACAGATACGCAGTATTTT.

This rearrangement joins TRBV11-2 to TRBJ1-2; D is ambiguous. This CDR3 is built from 17 residues. Germline-derived CDR1 and CDR2 are SGHAT and FQNNGV. Trimming cost V 5 bases and J 0 bases, with 19 bases left between them. CDR3 amino acids: CASSPQVGRGANYGYTF. The CDR3 region has the DNA TGTGCCAGCAGCCCCCAGGTCGGGCGGGGAGCTAACTATGGCTACACCTTC.

The chain recombines TRBV7-8 with TRBJ2-7; TRBD2 matches at 8 bases. This CDR3 is built from 17 residues. The V gene's germline CDR1 is SGHVS and CDR2 FQNEAQ. J was trimmed by 5 bases and V by 4 bases; bases with no gene match: 16. CDR3 protein: CASSSGASGSMEDEQYF. CDR3 in DNA: TGTGCCAGCAGCTCCGGGGCAAGCGGGAGCATGGAGGACGAGCAGTACTTC.

This chain uses TRBV19 with TRBJ2-3; the D is unclear. Germline loops: CDR1 LNHDA, CDR2 SQIVND (reference sequence). This CDR3 comprises 15 residues. V was trimmed by 3 bases and J by 0 bases, leaving 10 bases between them. CDR3 sequence reads: CASSMGYSSTDTQYF. DNA of the CDR3: TGTGCCAGTAGTATGGGCTATTCTAGCACAGATACGCAGTATTTT.

This clone was detected a few times. The V call is TRBV15, the J call TRBJ2-7; TRBD1 matches at 9 bases. V trimming: 3 bases; J trimming: 4 bases; junction bases outside the gene matches: 7. CDR3 length: 15 residues. Germline lookup yields CDR1 LNHNV and CDR2 YYDKDF (reference sequence). CDR3 bases: TGTGCCACCAGCAGCAACCGGGACAGGGCGTACGAGCAGTACTTC. Translation gives CATSSNRDRAYEQYF.

The chain has TRBV19 and TRBJ1-4; 8 bases agree with TRBD1. The V segment lost 9 bases and the J segment 8 bases; nucleotides outside the gene matches: 20. The CDR3 length is 17 residues. CDR1 and CDR2 from the germline V gene are LNHDA and SQIVND (reference sequence). CDR3 nucleotide sequence: TGTGCCAGCAAAACAAGTGGTCTCAGGGGGCGAGGGGAAAAACTGTTTTTT. It is translated as CASKTSGLRGRGEKLFF.

The chain recombines TRBV7-3 with TRBJ1-1; D might be TRBD1 (6 bases). V lost 0 bases to trimming and J lost 1 base, with 9 bases between them. CDR3 length: 15 amino acids. Germline loops: CDR1 SGHTA, CDR2 FQGTGA. The CDR3 loop reads CASSLTRDTNTEAFF. The DNA for the CDR3 is TGTGCCAGCAGCTTAACCCGGGACACGAACACTGAAGCTTTCTTT.

The chain links TRBV4-1 to TRBJ2-1; the match to TRBD2 covers 13 bases. Trimming removed 5 bases from V and 10 bases from J; junction bases left unmatched: 11. Germline CDR1 and CDR2: MGHRA and YSYEKL. The CDR3 runs 16 residues. CDR3 DNA: TGCGCCAGCAGCTTCACTAGCGGGAGGGCCTCGGGCGAGCAGTTCTTC. It is translated as CASSFTSGRASGEQFF.

The chain has TRBV19 and TRBJ2-4; 11 bases match TRBD1. V shed 5 bases, J shed 9 bases, and the junction held 9 bases outside the gene matches. The CDR3 consists of 15 residues. Germline-derived CDR1 and CDR2 are LNHDA and SQIVND (reference sequence). CDR3 in DNA: TGTGCCAGTAGTGTCTTAGGACAGGGGGCGATCATTCAGTACTTC. Its translation: CASSVLGQGAIIQYF.

V gene TRBV4-2 combines with J gene TRBJ2-1, with no clear D. The germline V gene has CDR1 LGHNA and CDR2 YNFKEQ. The germline V and J ends were trimmed by 0 bases and 6 bases, with 12 bases remaining between them. This CDR3 region has 15 residues. The CDR3: CASSQDAASGNEQFF. The CDR3 DNA follows: TGTGCCAGCAGCCAAGACGCGGCATCCGGCAATGAGCAGTTCTTC.

This clone was found once. The J gene is TRBJ2-1, the V gene TRBV11-3; TRBD2 might be the D (6 bases). This CDR3 has 14 amino acids. Trimming pared 8 bases from V and 9 bases from J, leaving 20 bases between. From germline, CDR1 is SGHNT and CDR2 YENEEA. The CDR3 coding sequence is TGTGCCAGCGCCCGGACTACCTCCCCGAGTGAGCAGTTCTTC. Its translation is CASARTTSPSEQFF.

For the CDR3, the DNA is TGCGCCAGCAGAAAGACGGGACAGGGTTGGCGGGAGACCCAGTACTTC. Amino acid sequence: CASRKTGQGWRETQYF. V gene TRBV10-2 combines with J gene TRBJ2-5; 9 bases fit TRBD1. The CDR3 length is 16 residues. J gave up 5 bases and V 6 bases, and 13 bases lay outside the gene matches. Germline CDR1 WSHSY, CDR2 SAAADI.

About this clone itself: The sample holds other DNA sequences that translate to the same CDR3. The V gene is TRBV6-5, the J gene TRBJ1-1, with D perhaps matching TRBD1 (6 bases). V lost 6 bases, J lost 6 bases, and 8 bases lay in between. Germline values: CDR1 MNHEY, CDR2 SVGAGI. The CDR3 runs to 11 residues. This CDR3 is CASRQGPEAFF. The CDR3 DNA sequence: TGTGCCAGCAGACAGGGCCCTGAAGCTTTCTTT.

V is TRBV5-1 and J is TRBJ1-6; 7 nucleotides line up with TRBD1. This CDR3 contains 13 residues. Trimming cost V 5 bases and J 8 bases; bases outside gene matches: 4. Germline V gene data show CDR1 as SGHRS and CDR2 as YFSETQ. CDR3 residues: CASSEGAHSPLHF. In DNA form, the CDR3 reads TGCGCCAGCAGTGAGGGGGCCCATTCACCCCTCCACTTT.

V is TRBV28 and J is TRBJ2-7; 13 positions match TRBD2. The CDR3 spans 17 residues. The V and J ends lost 0 bases and 2 bases, in that order; junction bases with no gene match: 4. Germline V gene data show CDR1 as MDHEN and CDR2 as SYDVKM. The CDR3 is CASSLWGLAGKTYEQYF. The CDR3 DNA reads TGTGCCAGCAGTTTATGGGGACTAGCGGGGAAAACCTACGAGCAGTACTTC. Combining the CDR3 with reference TRBV28 and TRBJ2-7 gives the whole variable domain DVKVTQSSRYLVKRTGEKVFLECVQDMDHENMFWYRQDPGLGLRLIYFSYDVKMKEKGDIPEGYSVSREKKERFSLILESASTNQTSMYLCASSLWGLAGKTYEQYFGPGTRLTVT.

The chain recombines TRBV6-5 with TRBJ1-1; D unclear. The germline V gene encodes CDR1 MNHEY and CDR2 SVGAGI. V was cut by 0 bases and J by 0 bases, with 8 bases left in between. This CDR3 contains 15 residues. The DNA for the CDR3 is TGTGCCAGCAGTTACTCGAGGTGGGTGAACACTGAAGCTTTCTTT. It specifies CASSYSRWVNTEAFF.

This clone was found a few times. This chain connects TRBV28 to TRBJ1-5; 12 bases align to TRBD1. Germline CDR1 reads MDHEN; CDR2 reads SYDVKM. J lost 1 base, V lost 6 bases, and 10 bases had no gene match. This CDR3 region has 18 residues. The CDR3 protein is CASSRYRDRGRSNQPQHF. The CDR3, as DNA: TGTGCCAGCAGCCGTTACCGGGACAGGGGGCGAAGCAATCAGCCCCAGCATTTT.

V and J are TRBV28 and TRBJ2-5; D might be TRBD2 (5 bases). The CDR3 runs to 14 residues. Germline loops: CDR1 MDHEN, CDR2 SYDVKM. V was cut by 7 bases and J by 5 bases, with 17 bases left in between. In nucleotides, the CDR3 is TGTGCCAGCAACCTCTTGGGCTCGGGGGAGACCCAGTACTTC. Translating gives CASNLLGSGETQYF.